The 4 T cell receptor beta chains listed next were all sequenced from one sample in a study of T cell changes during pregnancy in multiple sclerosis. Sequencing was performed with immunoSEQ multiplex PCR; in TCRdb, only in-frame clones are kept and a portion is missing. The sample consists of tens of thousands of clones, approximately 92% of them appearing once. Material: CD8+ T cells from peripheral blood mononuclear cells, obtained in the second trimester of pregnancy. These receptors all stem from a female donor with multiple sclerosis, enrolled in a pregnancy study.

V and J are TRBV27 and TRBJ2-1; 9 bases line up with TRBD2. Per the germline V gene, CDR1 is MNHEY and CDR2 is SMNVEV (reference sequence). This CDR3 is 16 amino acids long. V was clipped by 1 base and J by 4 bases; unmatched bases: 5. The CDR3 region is CASSLFSGRQYNEQFF. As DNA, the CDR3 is TGTGCCAGCAGTTTATTCAGCGGGAGGCAATACAATGAGCAGTTCTTC.

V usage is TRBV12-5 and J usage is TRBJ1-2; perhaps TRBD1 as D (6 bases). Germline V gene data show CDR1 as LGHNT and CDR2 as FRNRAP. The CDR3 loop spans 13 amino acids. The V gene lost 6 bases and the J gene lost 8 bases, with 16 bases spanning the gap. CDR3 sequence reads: CASGPGGGRGYTF. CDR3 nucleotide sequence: TGTGCTAGTGGCCCCGGGGGGGGCAGGGGCTACACCTTC.

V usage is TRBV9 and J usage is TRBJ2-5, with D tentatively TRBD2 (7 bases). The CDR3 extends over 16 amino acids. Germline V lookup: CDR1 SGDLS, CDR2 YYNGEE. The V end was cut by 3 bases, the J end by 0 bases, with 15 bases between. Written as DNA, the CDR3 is TGTGCCAGCAGCGCGTGGGGAGGGGGAAACCAAGAGACCCAGTACTTC. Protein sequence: CASSAWGGGNQETQYF.

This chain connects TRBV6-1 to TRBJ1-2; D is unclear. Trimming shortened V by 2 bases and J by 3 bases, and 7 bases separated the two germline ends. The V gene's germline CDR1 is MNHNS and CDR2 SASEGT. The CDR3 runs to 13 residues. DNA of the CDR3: TGTGCCAGCAGTGAATGGAGGTACTATGGCTACACCTTC. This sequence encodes CASSEWRYYGYTF.